The clone carrying this T cell receptor (beta chain) has only a few counts. Its antigen remains unidentified. The sample is drawn from a study of response to subunit inactivated influenza vaccine. Study-wide points: Each seasonal flu vaccination may recruit only limited new T cells, authors suggested.

MiXCR, run by TCRdb on the RT-PCR reads, gives a single entry per CDR3 protein. Of hundreds of thousands of distinct CDR3 sequences listed, more than 15% are singletons. The V gene's germline CDR1 is SGHRS and CDR2 YFSETQ. There are 17 residues in the CDR3. V dropped 4 bases and J dropped 0 bases, with 14 bases sitting between them. The source is a man between 50 and 70 years old who received an inactivated influenza vaccine. The rearrangement links TRBV5-1 to TRBJ1-6, with D tentatively TRBD1 (5 bases). Specimen: CD4+ T cells sorted from PBMCs, collected less than 30 months after vaccination. The CDR3 sequence is CASSDPTGGSYNSPLHF. CDR3 sequence (DNA): TGCGCCAGCAGCGACCCCACAGGAGGCTCCTATAATTCACCCCTCCACTTT.